Reported below is one T cell receptor (beta chain). CDR1 SGDLS and CDR2 YYNGEE come from the germline V gene. The CDR3 consists of 19 residues. V shed 3 bases and J 2 bases; nucleotides not matched to a gene: 15. The record originates from a study of shared T cell receptors in the human thymus. Clones were sequenced by immunoSEQ multiplex PCR, and TCRdb holds only the in-frame ones, with some missing. The sample lists about 730,000 clones; roughly 88% were seen once. The sample was also reused in another study, on human thymus T cells.

This TCR was recovered from a girl under three years old with a congenital heart defect. What was sequenced was thymocytes. The chain has TRBV9 and TRBJ2-1, with TRBD2 matching over 9 bases. The CDR3 here is CASSEGASGDLRPYNEQFF. Written as DNA, the CDR3 is TGTGCCAGCAGCGAGGGGGCTAGCGGGGACCTGAGGCCCTACAATGAGCAGTTCTTC.